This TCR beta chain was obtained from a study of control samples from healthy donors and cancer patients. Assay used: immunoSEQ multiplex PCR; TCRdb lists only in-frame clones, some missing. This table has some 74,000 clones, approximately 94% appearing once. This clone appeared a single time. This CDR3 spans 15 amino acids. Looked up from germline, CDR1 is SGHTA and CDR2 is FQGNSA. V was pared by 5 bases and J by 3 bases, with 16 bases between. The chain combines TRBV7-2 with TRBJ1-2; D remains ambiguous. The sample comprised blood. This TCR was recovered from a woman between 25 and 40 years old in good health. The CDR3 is CASSPVPGYDYGYTF. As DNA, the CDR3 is TGTGCCAGCAGCCCCGTACCGGGGTATGACTATGGCTACACCTTC.